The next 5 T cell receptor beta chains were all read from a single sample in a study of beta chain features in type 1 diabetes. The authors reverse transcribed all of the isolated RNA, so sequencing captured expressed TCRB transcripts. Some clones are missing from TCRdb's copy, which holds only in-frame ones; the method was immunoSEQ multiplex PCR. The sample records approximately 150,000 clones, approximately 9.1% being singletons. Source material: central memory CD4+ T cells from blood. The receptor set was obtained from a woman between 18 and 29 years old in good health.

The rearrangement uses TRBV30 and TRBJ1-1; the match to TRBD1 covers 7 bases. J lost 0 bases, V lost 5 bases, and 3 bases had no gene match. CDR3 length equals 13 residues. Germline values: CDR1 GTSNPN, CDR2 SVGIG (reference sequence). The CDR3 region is CAWDRAMNTEAFF. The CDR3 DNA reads TGTGCCTGGGACAGGGCGATGAACACTGAAGCTTTCTTT.

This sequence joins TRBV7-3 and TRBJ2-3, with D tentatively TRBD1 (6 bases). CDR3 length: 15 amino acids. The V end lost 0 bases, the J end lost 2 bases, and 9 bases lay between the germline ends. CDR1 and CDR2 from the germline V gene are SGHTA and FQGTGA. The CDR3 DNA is TGTGCCAGCAGCTTAACAGGACAGCTCACAGATACGCAGTATTTT. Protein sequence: CASSLTGQLTDTQYF.

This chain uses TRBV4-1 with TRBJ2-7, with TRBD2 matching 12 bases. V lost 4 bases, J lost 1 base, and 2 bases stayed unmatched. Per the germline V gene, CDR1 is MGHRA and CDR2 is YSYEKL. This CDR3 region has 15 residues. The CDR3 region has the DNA TGCGCCAGCAGCCGCGGGACTAGCGGGTCCTACGAGCAGTACTTC. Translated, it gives CASSRGTSGSYEQYF.

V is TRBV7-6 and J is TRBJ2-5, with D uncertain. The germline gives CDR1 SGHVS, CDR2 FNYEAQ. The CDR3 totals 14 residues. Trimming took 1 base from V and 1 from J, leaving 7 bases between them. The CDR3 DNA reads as TGTGCCAGCAGCTTAGGGGCAGGCCAAGAGACCCAGTACTTC. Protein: CASSLGAGQETQYF.

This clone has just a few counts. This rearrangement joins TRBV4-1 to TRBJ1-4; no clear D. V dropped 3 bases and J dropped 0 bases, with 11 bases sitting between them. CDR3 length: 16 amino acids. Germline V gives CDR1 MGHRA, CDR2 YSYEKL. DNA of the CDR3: TGCGCCAGCAGCCAGCAGCGTTTGTCAACTAATGAAAAACTGTTTTTT. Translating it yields CASSQQRLSTNEKLFF.